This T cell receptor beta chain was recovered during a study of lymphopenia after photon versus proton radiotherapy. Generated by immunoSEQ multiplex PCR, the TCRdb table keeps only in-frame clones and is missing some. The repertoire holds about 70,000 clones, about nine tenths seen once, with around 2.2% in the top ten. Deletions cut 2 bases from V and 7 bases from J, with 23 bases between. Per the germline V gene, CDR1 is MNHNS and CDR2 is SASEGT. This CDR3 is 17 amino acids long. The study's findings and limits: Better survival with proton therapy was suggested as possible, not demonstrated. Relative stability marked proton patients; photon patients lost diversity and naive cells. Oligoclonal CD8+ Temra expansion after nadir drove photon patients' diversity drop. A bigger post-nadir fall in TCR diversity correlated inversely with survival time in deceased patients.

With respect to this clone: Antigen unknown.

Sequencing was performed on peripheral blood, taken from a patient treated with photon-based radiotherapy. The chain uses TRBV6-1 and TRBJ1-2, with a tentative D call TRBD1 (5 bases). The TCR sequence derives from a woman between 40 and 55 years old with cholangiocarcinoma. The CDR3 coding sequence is TGTGCCAGCAGTGAAAGGGGTCGGGGGTTCAATATGGGTGGCTACACCTTC. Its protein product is CASSERGRGFNMGGYTF.